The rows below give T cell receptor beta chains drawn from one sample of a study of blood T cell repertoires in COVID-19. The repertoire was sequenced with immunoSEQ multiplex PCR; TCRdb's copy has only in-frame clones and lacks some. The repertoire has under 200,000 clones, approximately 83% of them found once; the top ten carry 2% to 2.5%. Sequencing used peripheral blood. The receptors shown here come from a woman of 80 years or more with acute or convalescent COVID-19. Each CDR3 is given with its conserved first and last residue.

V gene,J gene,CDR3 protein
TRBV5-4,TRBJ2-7,CASSPGGPGYEQYF
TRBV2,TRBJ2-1,CASSALLAGGQNEQFF
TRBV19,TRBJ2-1,CASSLRLAGGSSSYNEQFF
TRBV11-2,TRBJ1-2,CASSLDYGDGYTF
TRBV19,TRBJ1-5,CASSLGTVQPQHF
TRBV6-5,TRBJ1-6,CASSYSGQGDSPLHF
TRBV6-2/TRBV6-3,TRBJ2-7,CASSNGQVVGYYEQYF
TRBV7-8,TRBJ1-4,CASSPGREKLFF
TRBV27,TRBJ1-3,CASSSGGISGNTIYF
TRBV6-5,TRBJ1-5,CASTTGRPINQPQHF
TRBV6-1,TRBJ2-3,CASSEGAGLARTDTQYF
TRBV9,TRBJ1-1,CASTRGRNTEAFF
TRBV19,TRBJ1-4,CASSGTNNEKLFF
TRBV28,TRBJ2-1,CASRVTGTSGGGEQFF
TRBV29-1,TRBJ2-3,CSVRPGQTDTQYF
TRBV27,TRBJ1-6,CASSTLGTGLLGSPLHF
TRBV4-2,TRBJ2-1,CASSQGVGLDFEQFF
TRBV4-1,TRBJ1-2,CASSPGTGEGYGYTF
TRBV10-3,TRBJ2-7,CAIHGTSDYEQYF
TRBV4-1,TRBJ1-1,CASSHSPQGGTEAFF
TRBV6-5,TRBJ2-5,CASSYDFGQGGTQYF
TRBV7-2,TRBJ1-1,CASSLGGHSNTEAFF
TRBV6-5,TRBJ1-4,CASSPGQGINEKLFF
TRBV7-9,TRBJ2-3,CASSVTSTGGDTQYF
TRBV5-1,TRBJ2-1,CASSSGNPGNEQFF
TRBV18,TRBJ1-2,CASSPIRTLLLNTF
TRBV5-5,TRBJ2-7,CASSLRGGGSYEQYF
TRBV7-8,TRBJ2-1,CASSLVAGEGNEQFF
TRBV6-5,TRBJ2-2,CASSPAGGNTGELFF
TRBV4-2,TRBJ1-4,CASSQNPGATNEKLFF
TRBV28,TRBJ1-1,CASSPTGVNTEAFF
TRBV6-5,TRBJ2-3,CASSSRGPPLTDTQYF
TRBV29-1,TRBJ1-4,CSVGTGGSGKLFF
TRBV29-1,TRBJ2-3,CSVSSTSPDTQYF
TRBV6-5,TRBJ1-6,CASTDGTGASPLHF
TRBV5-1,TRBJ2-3,CASSLEAGGTDTQYF
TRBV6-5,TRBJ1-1,CASSYGTGVGAFF
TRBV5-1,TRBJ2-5,CASSPGQGGETQYF
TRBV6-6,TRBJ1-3,CASSYSGAGGNTIYF
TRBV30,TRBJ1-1,CALTGGNTEAFF
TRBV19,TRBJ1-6,CASSTTHSPLHF
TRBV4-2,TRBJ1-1,CASSQDPRVTEAFF
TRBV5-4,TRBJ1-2,CASSGGTAYYGYTF
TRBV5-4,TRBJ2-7,CASSDRTVGYEQYF
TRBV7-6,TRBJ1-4,CASSLQGNEKLFF
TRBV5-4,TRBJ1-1,CASSPRTGLATEAFF